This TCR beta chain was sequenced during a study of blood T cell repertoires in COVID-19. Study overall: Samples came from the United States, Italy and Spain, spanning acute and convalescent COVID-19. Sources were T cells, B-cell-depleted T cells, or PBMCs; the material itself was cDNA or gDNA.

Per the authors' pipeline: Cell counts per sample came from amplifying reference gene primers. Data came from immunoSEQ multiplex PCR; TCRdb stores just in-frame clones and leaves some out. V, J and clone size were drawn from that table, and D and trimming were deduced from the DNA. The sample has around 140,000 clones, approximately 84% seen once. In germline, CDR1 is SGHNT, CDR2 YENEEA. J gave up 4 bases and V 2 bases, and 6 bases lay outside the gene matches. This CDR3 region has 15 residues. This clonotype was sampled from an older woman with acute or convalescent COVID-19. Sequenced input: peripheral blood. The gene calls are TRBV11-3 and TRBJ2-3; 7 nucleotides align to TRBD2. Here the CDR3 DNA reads TGTGCCAGCAGCTTAACCGGGAGGAAATCAGATACGCAGTATTTT. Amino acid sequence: CASSLTGRKSDTQYF. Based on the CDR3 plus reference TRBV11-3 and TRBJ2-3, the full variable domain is EAGVVQSPRYKIIEKKQPVAFWCNPISGHNTLYWYLQNLGQGPELLIRYENEEAVDDSQLPKDRFSAERLKGVDSTLKIQPAELGDSAVYLCASSLTGRKSDTQYFGPGTRLTVL.